This is a list of T cell receptor beta chains from one sample in a study of blood T cell repertoires in COVID-19. Some clones are missing from TCRdb's copy, which holds only in-frame ones; the method was immunoSEQ multiplex PCR. Seen here are some 200,000 clones, about 83% observed once, and the top ten hold 1.3%. Sequenced sample: peripheral blood. Source of these receptors: a woman in her 30s with COVID-19, enrolled during active disease. The CDR3 runs from the conserved cysteine through the conserved F or W. Fields, in order: clone size, V gene, J gene, CDR3 protein. A clone size is listed for some rows: how often the clone was seen (once, few, many), or a class if it is expanded.

size: -
V: TRBV6-6
J: TRBJ1-2
CDR3: CASSYSDTPNYGYTF

size: -
V: TRBV27
J: TRBJ2-1
CDR3: CASLRQGYDNEQFF

size: few
V: TRBV21-1
J: TRBJ1-3
CDR3: CASSKVGGSGNTIYF

size: -
V: TRBV19
J: TRBJ2-1
CDR3: CASSTGEIYNEQFF

size: once
V: TRBV2
J: TRBJ2-5
CDR3: CASSADRTQETQYF

size: -
V: TRBV5-1
J: TRBJ2-3
CDR3: CASSFTELTDTQYF

size: -
V: TRBV30
J: TRBJ1-1
CDR3: CAWRFPGGTEAFF

size: -
V: TRBV19
J: TRBJ1-2
CDR3: CASSLYRGNYGYTF

size: few
V: TRBV12-3/TRBV12-4
J: TRBJ2-1
CDR3: CASSRGHNEQFF

size: -
V: TRBV4-3
J: TRBJ1-2
CDR3: CASSQGGTVYGYTF

size: -
V: TRBV3-1/TRBV3-2
J: TRBJ2-1
CDR3: CASSQEVRAGVADEQFF

size: -
V: TRBV7-3
J: TRBJ2-6
CDR3: CASSLTAGQGSGANVLTF

size: -
V: TRBV30
J: TRBJ2-7
CDR3: CAWSDGSSSYEQYF

size: -
V: TRBV6-2/TRBV6-3
J: TRBJ1-1
CDR3: CASSYSPGGNTEAFF

size: -
V: TRBV7-8
J: TRBJ2-7
CDR3: CASSGLARTTAYEQYF

size: -
V: TRBV4-2
J: TRBJ1-1
CDR3: CASSQDLSGNTEAFF

size: -
V: TRBV30
J: TRBJ1-1
CDR3: CAWSVRGRAALMNTEAFF

size: -
V: TRBV19
J: TRBJ1-5
CDR3: CASSIDRTGRSNQPQHF

size: -
V: TRBV19
J: TRBJ2-2
CDR3: CASSTQGTGELFF

size: -
V: TRBV25-1
J: TRBJ2-2
CDR3: CASSTFGGGKSTGELFF

size: -
V: TRBV5-1
J: TRBJ1-2
CDR3: CASSLAGQGYTF

size: -
V: TRBV7-3
J: TRBJ1-1
CDR3: CASSAISGGNTEAFF

size: once
V: TRBV28
J: TRBJ2-7
CDR3: CASSLAGVSSGYEQYF

size: few
V: TRBV6-5
J: TRBJ1-2
CDR3: CASSVAQGAFDGYTF